Sequencing of this T cell receptor (beta chain) was carried out in a study of identical twins. Germline-derived CDR1 and CDR2 are SNHLY and FYNNEI. Between the trimmed V and J ends, which lost 7 bases and 7 bases, there was a span of 14 bases. This CDR3 comprises 12 residues. TCRdb ran MiXCR on the 5' RACE reads and lists one entry per CDR3 protein. The table shows approximately 210,000 distinct CDR3 sequences, with approximately 5.9% occurring only once. These sequences were also reported in another study, on T cells expressing NK-cell markers. As reported in that work: Of the CD8+ T cells in a handful of donors, about 1.0-7.5% belonged to dominant NKG2C+ clonotypes.

The TCR was taken from a woman aged 18-29 years in good health. Sequencing was carried out using CD8+ T cells sorted from blood. The chain carries TRBV2 and TRBJ2-7; tentative D call: TRBD2 (5 bases). The CDR3 spells CASMGGRGEQYF. Written as DNA, the CDR3 is TGTGCCAGCATGGGCGGGCGAGGAGAGCAGTACTTC.